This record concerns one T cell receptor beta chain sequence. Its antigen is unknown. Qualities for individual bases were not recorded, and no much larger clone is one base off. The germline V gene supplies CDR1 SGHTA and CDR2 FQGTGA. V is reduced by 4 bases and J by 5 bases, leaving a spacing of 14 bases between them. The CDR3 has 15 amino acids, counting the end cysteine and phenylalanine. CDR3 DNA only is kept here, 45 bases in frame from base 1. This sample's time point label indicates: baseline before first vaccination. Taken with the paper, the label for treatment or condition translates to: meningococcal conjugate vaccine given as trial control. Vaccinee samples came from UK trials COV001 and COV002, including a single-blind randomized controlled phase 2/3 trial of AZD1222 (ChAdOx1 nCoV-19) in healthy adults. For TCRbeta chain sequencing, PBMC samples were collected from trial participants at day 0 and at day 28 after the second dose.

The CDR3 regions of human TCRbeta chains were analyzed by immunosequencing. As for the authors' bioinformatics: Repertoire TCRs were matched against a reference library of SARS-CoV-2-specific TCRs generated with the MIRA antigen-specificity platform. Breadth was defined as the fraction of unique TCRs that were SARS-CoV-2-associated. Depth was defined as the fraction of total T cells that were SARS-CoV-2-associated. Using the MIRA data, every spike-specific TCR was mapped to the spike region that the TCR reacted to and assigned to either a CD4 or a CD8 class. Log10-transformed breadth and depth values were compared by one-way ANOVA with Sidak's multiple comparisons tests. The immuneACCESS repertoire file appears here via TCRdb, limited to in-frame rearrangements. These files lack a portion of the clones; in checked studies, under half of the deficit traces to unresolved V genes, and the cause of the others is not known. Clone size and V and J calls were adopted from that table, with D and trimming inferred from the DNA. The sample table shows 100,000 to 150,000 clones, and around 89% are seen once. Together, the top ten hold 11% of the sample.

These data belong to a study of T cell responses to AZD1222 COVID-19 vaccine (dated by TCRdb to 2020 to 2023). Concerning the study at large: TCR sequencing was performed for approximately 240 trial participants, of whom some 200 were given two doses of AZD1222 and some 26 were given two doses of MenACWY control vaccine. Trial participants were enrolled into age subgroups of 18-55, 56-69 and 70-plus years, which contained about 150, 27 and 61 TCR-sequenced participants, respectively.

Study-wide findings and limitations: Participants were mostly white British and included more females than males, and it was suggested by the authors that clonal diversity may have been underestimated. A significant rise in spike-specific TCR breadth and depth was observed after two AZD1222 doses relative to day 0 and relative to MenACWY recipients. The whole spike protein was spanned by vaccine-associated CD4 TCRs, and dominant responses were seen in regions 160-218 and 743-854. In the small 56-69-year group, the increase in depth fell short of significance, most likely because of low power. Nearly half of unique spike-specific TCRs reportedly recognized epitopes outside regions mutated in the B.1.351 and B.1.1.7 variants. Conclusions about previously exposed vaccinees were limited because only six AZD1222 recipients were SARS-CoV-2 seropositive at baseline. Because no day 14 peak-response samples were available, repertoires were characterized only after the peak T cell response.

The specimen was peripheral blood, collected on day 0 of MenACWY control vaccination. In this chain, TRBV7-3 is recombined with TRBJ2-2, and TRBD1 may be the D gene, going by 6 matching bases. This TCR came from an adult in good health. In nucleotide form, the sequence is TGTGCCAGCAGCTCCAAAGGTCAGGGGACCGGGGAGCTGTTTTTT. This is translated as CASSSKGQGTGELFF.